Listed below are T cell receptor beta chains from one sample, sequenced in a study of CD8 T cells in ankylosing spondylitis. In TCRdb, the 5' RACE reads were re-called with MiXCR into one record per CDR3 protein. Among about 42,000 distinct CDR3 sequences listed, under 5% were seen once. Sequencing was carried out using blood, either unsorted or a sorted T cell fraction (not recorded which). The receptors originated from a female donor with ankylosing spondylitis or in good health (not recorded which). Both conserved end residues are part of each CDR3. The order of the fields is V gene, J gene, D gene, clone size, CDR3 protein, CDR3 DNA. D genes are given only for firm matches. Clone size is stated in some rows and not others, as once, few, many or a class when expanded.

TRBV9,TRBJ2-7,TRBD2,many,CASSVGSASGGEQYF,TGTGCCAGCAGCGTAGGTTCTGCTAGCGGGGGTGAGCAGTACTTC
TRBV9,TRBJ2-2,-,many,CASSVGGDHTGELFF,TGTGCCAGCAGCGTAGGTGGGGACCACACCGGGGAGCTGTTTTTT
TRBV9,TRBJ2-3,-,many,CASSVGSALGTDTQYF,TGTGCCAGCAGCGTAGGGTCCGCGCTGGGCACAGATACGCAGTATTTT
TRBV9,TRBJ1-4,-,many,CASSVGVGAANEKLFF,TGTGCCAGCAGCGTAGGTGTCGGGGCGGCTAATGAAAAACTGTTTTTT
TRBV9,TRBJ2-5,TRBD2,many,CASSAGRSGGLQETQYF,TGTGCCAGCAGCGCGGGCCGTAGCGGGGGGCTCCAAGAGACCCAGTACTTC
TRBV9,TRBJ2-7,-,many,CASSVGTDSYEQYF,TGTGCCAGCAGCGTAGGGACCGACTCCTACGAGCAGTACTTC
TRBV9,TRBJ2-1,TRBD1,many,CASSGGQANEQFF,TGTGCCAGCAGCGGGGGACAGGCGAATGAGCAGTTCTTC
TRBV9,TRBJ2-1,TRBD2,many,CASSVELAGHNEQFF,TGTGCCAGCAGCGTAGAACTAGCGGGGCACAATGAGCAGTTCTTC
TRBV9,TRBJ1-4,-,medium-sized,CASSAGPLATNEKLFF,TGTGCCAGCAGCGCCGGCCCTCTTGCAACTAATGAAAAACTGTTTTTT
TRBV9,TRBJ2-7,TRBD1,many,CASSEGTGGWNEQYF,TGTGCCAGCAGCGAAGGGACAGGGGGATGGAACGAGCAGTACTTC
TRBV9,TRBJ2-5,TRBD2,many,CASSAKGLAGETQYF,TGTGCCAGCAGCGCGAAGGGACTAGCGGGGGAGACCCAGTACTTC
TRBV9,TRBJ2-2,-,many,CASSVNSGELFF,TGTGCCAGCAGCGTAAATTCCGGGGAGCTGTTTTTT
TRBV9,TRBJ2-3,-,many,CASSGPSTDTQYF,TGTGCCAGCAGCGGACCTAGCACAGATACGCAGTATTTT
TRBV9,TRBJ1-1,TRBD1,many,CASRGQGNTEAFF,TGTGCCAGCCGCGGACAGGGTAACACTGAAGCTTTCTTT
TRBV9,TRBJ1-5,-,many,CASSSKGSNQPQHF,TGTGCCAGCAGCTCAAAGGGGAGCAATCAGCCCCAGCATTTT
TRBV9,TRBJ2-2,-,-,CASSARDIDTGELFF,TGTGCCAGCAGCGCCCGGGACATAGACACCGGGGAGCTGTTTTTT
TRBV9,TRBJ1-2,TRBD1,many,CASSLSGTGSTGYTF,TGTGCCAGCAGCCTTTCCGGGACAGGGTCAACCGGCTACACCTTC
TRBV9,TRBJ1-1,TRBD1,many,CASSGGGIGTEAFF,TGTGCCAGCAGCGGAGGGGGCATCGGCACTGAAGCTTTCTTT
TRBV9,TRBJ2-2,-,many,CASSVDIGTAGELFF,TGTGCCAGCAGCGTAGATATAGGAACGGCCGGGGAGCTGTTTTTT
TRBV9,TRBJ2-3,-,many,CASSVSSDIRTDTQYF,TGTGCCAGCAGCGTATCTAGCGATATACGCACAGATACGCAGTATTTT
TRBV23-1,TRBJ1-6,-,many,CASSPTGRDSPLHF,TGCGCCAGCAGTCCCACAGGGAGGGATTCACCCCTCCACTTT
TRBV9,TRBJ2-5,TRBD2,many,CASSRTGTSGGEETQYF,TGTGCCAGCAGCCGAACCGGGACTAGCGGGGGCGAAGAGACCCAGTACTTC
TRBV9,TRBJ2-7,-,medium-sized,CASSVGPSSYEQYF,TGTGCCAGCAGCGTAGGCCCGTCCTCCTACGAGCAGTACTTC
TRBV9,TRBJ2-7,TRBD1,many,CASSDGTGAPYEQYF,TGTGCCAGCAGCGACGGGACAGGGGCGCCCTACGAGCAGTACTTC
TRBV9,TRBJ2-2,-,-,CASSDSTQANNGELFF,TGTGCCAGCAGCGACTCCACCCAGGCTAACAACGGGGAGCTGTTTTTT
TRBV9,TRBJ2-2,-,many,CASSPSGGFLNTGELFF,TGTGCCAGCAGCCCTTCCGGTGGATTCCTGAACACCGGGGAGCTGTTTTTT
TRBV9,TRBJ2-3,-,-,CASSVTGTGATDTQYF,TGTGCCAGCAGCGTAACCGGGACGGGCGCCACAGATACGCAGTATTTT
TRBV9,TRBJ2-7,-,many,CASSVAGVDYEQYF,TGTGCCAGCAGCGTAGCAGGGGTGGACTACGAGCAGTACTTC
TRBV9,TRBJ2-5,TRBD1,many,CASSVDRGETQYF,TGTGCCAGCAGCGTAGACAGGGGAGAGACCCAGTACTTC
TRBV9,TRBJ1-6,-,many,CASSAHRTGDHSPLHF,TGTGCCAGCAGCGCCCACCGCACAGGAGACCATTCACCCCTCCACTTT
TRBV9,TRBJ2-7,-,many,CASSVEGLPSYEQYF,TGTGCCAGCAGCGTAGAGGGCTTACCCTCCTACGAGCAGTACTTC
TRBV9,TRBJ2-1,-,medium-sized,CASSDRYNEQFF,TGTGCCAGCAGCGACAGGTACAATGAGCAGTTCTTC
TRBV9,TRBJ1-2,-,medium-sized,CASTESNSNYGYTF,TGTGCCAGCACTGAGAGCAATTCCAACTATGGCTACACCTTC
TRBV9,TRBJ2-5,-,many,CASSVRADPEETQYF,TGTGCCAGCAGCGTTAGGGCAGACCCCGAAGAGACCCAGTACTTC
TRBV9,TRBJ2-7,TRBD1,many,CASSAAGTGTYEQYF,TGTGCCAGCAGCGCGGCCGGGACAGGGACCTACGAGCAGTACTTC
TRBV9,TRBJ2-5,-,many,CASTVSWVSETQYF,TGTGCCAGCACTGTATCATGGGTTTCGGAGACCCAGTACTTC
TRBV9,TRBJ2-3,TRBD2,many,CASSVAQRGPTDTQYF,TGTGCCAGCAGCGTAGCTCAGCGGGGGCCCACAGATACGCAGTATTTT
TRBV9,TRBJ2-3,TRBD2,many,CASSVAGLAGVSQYF,TGTGCCAGCAGCGTAGCGGGTCTAGCGGGGGTCTCGCAGTATTTT
TRBV9,TRBJ2-3,TRBD2,many,CASSVSTSGSRTDTQYF,TGTGCCAGCAGCGTATCTACTAGCGGTTCCCGCACAGATACGCAGTATTTT
TRBV9,TRBJ2-3,-,many,CASSVGSGDTQYF,TGTGCCAGCAGCGTAGGTTCCGGGGATACGCAGTATTTT
TRBV9,TRBJ2-5,-,-,CASSVTETQYF,TGTGCCAGCAGCGTGACGGAGACCCAGTACTTC
TRBV9,TRBJ2-1,-,many,CASSVEGGGNEQFF,TGTGCCAGCAGCGTAGAAGGAGGGGGCAATGAGCAGTTCTTC
TRBV9,TRBJ2-2,-,many,CASSPYGGNTGELFF,TGTGCCAGCAGCCCCTACGGGGGGAACACCGGGGAGCTGTTTTTT
TRBV9,TRBJ2-7,-,many,CASSAGASGGLVYEQYF,TGTGCCAGCAGCGCCGGCGCATCAGGGGGGCTTGTGTACGAGCAGTACTTC
TRBV9,TRBJ1-2,TRBD1,many,CASSPGTGNYGYTF,TGTGCCAGCAGCCCTGGGACAGGGAACTATGGCTACACCTTC
TRBV9,TRBJ1-2,TRBD1,many,CASSVESRTGSHGYTF,TGTGCCAGCAGCGTAGAGTCGAGGACAGGGAGTCATGGCTACACCTTC
TRBV9,TRBJ1-2,TRBD1,few,CASSPWTGPNYGYTF,TGTGCCAGCAGCCCTTGGACAGGGCCGAACTATGGCTACACCTTC
TRBV9,TRBJ1-6,-,many,CASSLKWDSPLHF,TGTGCCAGCAGCCTAAAGTGGGATTCACCCCTCCACTTT
TRBV9,TRBJ1-4,TRBD1,medium-sized,CASSVRQGEENEKLFF,TGTGCCAGCAGCGTGAGACAGGGGGAGGAAAATGAAAAACTGTTTTTT
TRBV9,TRBJ1-2,-,many,CASSVDLGRGGYTF,TGTGCCAGCAGCGTAGATCTGGGTCGTGGTGGCTACACCTTC
TRBV9,TRBJ2-7,TRBD1,many,CASSVGQGAPHEQYF,TGTGCCAGCAGCGTGGGACAGGGGGCCCCCCACGAGCAGTACTTC
TRBV9,TRBJ1-5,TRBD1,many,CASSRTGNSNQPQHF,TGTGCCAGCAGTCGGACAGGGAATAGCAATCAGCCCCAGCATTTT
TRBV9,TRBJ2-1,-,many,CASSSQGSYNEQFF,TGTGCCAGCAGTTCACAAGGTTCCTACAATGAGCAGTTCTTC
TRBV7-7,TRBJ1-6,-,many,CASSLAVSSYNSPLHF,TGTGCTAGCAGCTTAGCTGTGAGCTCCTATAATTCACCCCTCCACTTT
TRBV9,TRBJ2-2,TRBD1,many,CASSPWGTGSTGELFF,TGTGCCAGCAGCCCCTGGGGGACAGGGTCCACCGGGGAGCTGTTTTTT